The 10 T cell receptor beta chains in this list originate from one sample, sequenced in a study of T cell repertoires in cytomegalovirus infection. The antigens these receptors bind are not known. TCRdb reprocessed the reads via MiXCR and lists one record per CDR3 protein. The sample carries hundreds of thousands of distinct CDR3 sequences, roughly a third recorded once. Sample: cultured PBMCs, taken from culture after CMV antigen stimulation. These receptors were taken from a human donor in good health (CMV status not recorded). Some clones in this sample may be carry-over from other donors' samples.

The chain links TRBV5-4 to TRBJ2-7, with TRBD1 identical over 10 bases. The germline gives CDR1 SGHNT, CDR2 YYREEE (reference sequence). The CDR3 has 14 residues. Germline trimming cut 3 bases from V and 3 bases from J; bases unmatched to any gene: 3. The DNA of the CDR3 is TGTGCCAGCAGCTGGGACAGGGGCGACTACGAGCAGTACTTC. Encoded protein: CASSWDRGDYEQYF. The variable domain in full, with the rest retrieved from reference TRBV5-4 and TRBJ2-7, is ETGVTQSPTHLIKTRGQQVTLRCSSQSGHNTVSWYQQALGQGPQFIFQYYREEENGRGNFPPRFSGLQFPNYSSELNVNALELDDSALYLCASSWDRGDYEQYFGPGTRLTVT.

This clonotype was seen repeatedly, ten times or more. The chain has TRBV12-3 or TRBV12-4 and TRBJ1-5; D possibly corresponds to TRBD1 (5 bases). Deletions cut 6 bases from V and 4 bases from J, with 7 bases between. CDR3 length equals 12 residues. CDR3 coding DNA: TGTGCCAGCAGGGGGGGGAATCAGCCCCAGCATTTT. Encoded protein: CASRGGNQPQHF.

A few counts support this clonotype. This chain joins TRBV5-4 and TRBJ2-5; TRBD2 aligns across 12 bases. This CDR3 region has 16 residues. The ends lost 4 bases at V and 5 bases at J; junction bases unmatched: 9. Germline V gene sequence: CDR1 SGHNT, CDR2 YYREEE (reference sequence). The CDR3 protein is CASSPDGLAGGETQYF. Here the CDR3 DNA reads TGTGCCAGCAGCCCCGATGGGCTAGCGGGAGGGGAGACCCAGTACTTC.

This clonotype has ten or more counts. The chain carries TRBV7-8 and TRBJ1-1; 9 bases agree with TRBD1. The length of the CDR3 is 14 residues. Germline V gene lookup returns CDR1 SGHVS and CDR2 FQNEAQ. The J segment lost 1 base and the V segment lost 5 bases, leaving 2 bases of the junction unmatched. The CDR3: CASSRQGENTEAFF. The CDR3 DNA reads TGTGCCAGCAGCAGACAGGGGGAGAACACTGAAGCTTTCTTT.

This clonotype was recorded a few times. The chain employs TRBV12-3 or TRBV12-4 and TRBJ2-1; D unresolved. This CDR3 is built from 16 residues. The V and J ends lost 5 bases and 8 bases respectively, with 22 bases between them. The CDR3 reads CASSPAVERVIYEQFF. CDR3 DNA: TGTGCCAGCAGTCCCGCTGTAGAAAGAGTAATCTATGAGCAGTTCTTC.

This sequence joins TRBV7-6 and TRBJ1-1; TRBD1 might be the D (5 bases). Germline loops: CDR1 SGHVS, CDR2 FNYEAQ. With 5 bases removed from V and 1 base from J, the gap between germline ends came to 11 bases. The CDR3 has 14 residues. CDR3 sequence (DNA): TGTGCCAGCAGCATTTTTCAGGGGAACACTGAAGCTTTCTTT. Protein: CASSIFQGNTEAFF. Complete variable domain (other parts from reference TRBV7-6 and TRBJ1-1): GAGVSQSPRYKVTKRGQDVALRCDPISGHVSLYWYRQALGQGPEFLTYFNYEAQQDKSGLPNDRFSAERPEGSISTLTIQRTEQRDSAMYRCASSIFQGNTEAFFGQGTRLTVV.

This clonotype was observed a few times. The V call is TRBV19, the J call TRBJ2-2; 7 nucleotides align to TRBD2. Looked up from germline, CDR1 is LNHDA and CDR2 is SQIVND (reference sequence). CDR3 length: 18 residues. J gave up 1 base and V 1 base, and 9 bases lay outside the gene matches. The CDR3 region has the DNA TGTGCCAGTAGTATAGGGCCGGGTCTAGCGGAGAACACCGGGGAGCTGTTTTTT. Translating gives CASSIGPGLAENTGELFF.

V gene TRBV12-3 or TRBV12-4 combines with J gene TRBJ2-1, with 11 bases fitting TRBD2. The CDR3 sequence is 15 residues long. Trimming took 6 bases from V and 4 from J; bases not matched to a gene: 5. The CDR3 protein is CASSPASGRYNEQFF. The CDR3 nucleotides read TGTGCCAGCAGCCCAGCTAGCGGGAGGTACAATGAGCAGTTCTTC.

This clonotype was seen many times. V is TRBV11-2 and J is TRBJ2-1; the D is unclear. The CDR3 sequence is 14 residues long. V was shortened by 4 bases and J by 0 bases, with 7 bases between the two germline ends. The germline V gene encodes CDR1 SGHAT and CDR2 FQNNGV. This CDR3 is CASSSLASYNEQFF. The CDR3 nucleotides are TGTGCCAGCAGCTCTCTGGCCTCCTACAATGAGCAGTTCTTC.

This clonotype was picked up a small number of times. The rearrangement uses TRBV6-5 and TRBJ1-4; 8 positions match TRBD1. The V and J ends lost 0 bases and 6 bases, in that order; junction bases with no gene match: 3. The CDR3 has 15 residues. Germline CDR1 MNHEY, CDR2 SVGAGI. In DNA, the CDR3 is TGTGCCAGCAGTTACTCGGGACAGGCCCATGAAAAACTGTTTTTT. Protein product: CASSYSGQAHEKLFF.